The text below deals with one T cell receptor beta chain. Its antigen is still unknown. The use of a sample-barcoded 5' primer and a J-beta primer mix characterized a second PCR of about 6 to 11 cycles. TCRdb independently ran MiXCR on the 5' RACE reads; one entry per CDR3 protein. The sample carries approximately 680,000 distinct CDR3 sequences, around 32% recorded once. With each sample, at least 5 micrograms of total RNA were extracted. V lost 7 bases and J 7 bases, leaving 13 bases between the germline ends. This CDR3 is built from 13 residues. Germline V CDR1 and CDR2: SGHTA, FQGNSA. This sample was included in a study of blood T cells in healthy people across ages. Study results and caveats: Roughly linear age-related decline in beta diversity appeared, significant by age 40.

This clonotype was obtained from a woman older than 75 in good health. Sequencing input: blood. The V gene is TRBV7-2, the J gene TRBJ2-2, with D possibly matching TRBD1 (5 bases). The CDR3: CASTPQTVGELFF. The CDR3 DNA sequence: TGTGCCAGCACCCCACAGACAGTCGGGGAGCTGTTTTTT.